This entry features one T cell receptor beta chain sequence. The antigen is undetermined. These data belong to a study of Ad26.COV2.S vaccination and SARS-CoV-2 variants. Study information: In the COV1001 trial, the donor was in the Ad26.COV2.S arm. Ad26.COV2.S was injected intramuscularly once or twice, 56 days apart.

The ends were cut back, 5 bases at V and 2 bases at J, with 13 bases in the middle. The length of the CDR3 is 14 residues. Per the germline V gene, CDR1 is SEHNR and CDR2 is FQNEAQ (reference sequence). Generated by immunoSEQ multiplex PCR, the TCRdb table keeps only in-frame clones and is missing some. This sample has approximately 420,000 clones, with roughly 90% found just once. Stated treatment: roughly 18 received Ad26.COV2.S at low or high dose, single or two shots; roughly five received placebo; per-sample allocation not given. Specimen acquisition occurred on day 63 following the initial vaccine or placebo injection. Points from the study as a whole: Recipients of vaccine and of placebo showed similar breadth of their non-spike TCR repertoires. Reported findings describe substantial breadth in spike-specific CD8+ and CD4+ T cell responses following vaccination.

The source was peripheral blood, collected in a trial of Ad26.COV2.S vaccine versus placebo. The genes are TRBV7-9 and TRBJ2-7, with D maybe TRBD2 (5 bases). This receptor was taken from a person aged 18 to 59 who received the Ad26.COV2.S COVID-19 vaccine or a placebo. The CDR3: CASSLPRAPYEQYF. The CDR3 DNA is TGTGCCAGCAGCCTCCCGCGGGCTCCCTACGAGCAGTACTTC.